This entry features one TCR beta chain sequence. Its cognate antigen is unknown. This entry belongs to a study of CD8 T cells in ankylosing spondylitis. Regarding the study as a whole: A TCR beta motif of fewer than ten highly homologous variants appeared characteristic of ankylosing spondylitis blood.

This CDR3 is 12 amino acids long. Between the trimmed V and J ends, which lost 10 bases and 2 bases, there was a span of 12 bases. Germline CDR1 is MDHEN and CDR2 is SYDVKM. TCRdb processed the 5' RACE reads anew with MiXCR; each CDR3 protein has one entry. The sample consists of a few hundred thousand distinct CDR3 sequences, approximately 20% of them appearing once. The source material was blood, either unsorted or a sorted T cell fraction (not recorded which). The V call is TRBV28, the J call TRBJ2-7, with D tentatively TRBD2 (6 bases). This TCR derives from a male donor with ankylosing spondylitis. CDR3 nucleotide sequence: TGTGCCACCGACCGGGAGCCCTACGAGCAGTACTTC. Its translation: CATDREPYEQYF.